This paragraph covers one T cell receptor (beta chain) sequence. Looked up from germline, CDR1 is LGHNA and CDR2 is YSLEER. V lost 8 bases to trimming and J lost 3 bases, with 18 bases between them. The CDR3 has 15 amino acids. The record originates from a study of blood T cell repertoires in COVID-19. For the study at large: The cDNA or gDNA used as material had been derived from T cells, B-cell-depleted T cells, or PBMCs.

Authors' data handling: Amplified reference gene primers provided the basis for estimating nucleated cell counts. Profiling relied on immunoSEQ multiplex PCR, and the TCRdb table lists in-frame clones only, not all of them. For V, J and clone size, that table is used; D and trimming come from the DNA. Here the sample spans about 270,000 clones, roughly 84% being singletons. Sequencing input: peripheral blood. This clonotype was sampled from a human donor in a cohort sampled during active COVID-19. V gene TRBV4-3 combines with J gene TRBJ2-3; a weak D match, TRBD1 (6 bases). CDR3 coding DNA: TGCGCCAGCCGGCCCCAGGGGCGCCGGACAGATACGCAGTATTTT. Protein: CASRPQGRRTDTQYF.